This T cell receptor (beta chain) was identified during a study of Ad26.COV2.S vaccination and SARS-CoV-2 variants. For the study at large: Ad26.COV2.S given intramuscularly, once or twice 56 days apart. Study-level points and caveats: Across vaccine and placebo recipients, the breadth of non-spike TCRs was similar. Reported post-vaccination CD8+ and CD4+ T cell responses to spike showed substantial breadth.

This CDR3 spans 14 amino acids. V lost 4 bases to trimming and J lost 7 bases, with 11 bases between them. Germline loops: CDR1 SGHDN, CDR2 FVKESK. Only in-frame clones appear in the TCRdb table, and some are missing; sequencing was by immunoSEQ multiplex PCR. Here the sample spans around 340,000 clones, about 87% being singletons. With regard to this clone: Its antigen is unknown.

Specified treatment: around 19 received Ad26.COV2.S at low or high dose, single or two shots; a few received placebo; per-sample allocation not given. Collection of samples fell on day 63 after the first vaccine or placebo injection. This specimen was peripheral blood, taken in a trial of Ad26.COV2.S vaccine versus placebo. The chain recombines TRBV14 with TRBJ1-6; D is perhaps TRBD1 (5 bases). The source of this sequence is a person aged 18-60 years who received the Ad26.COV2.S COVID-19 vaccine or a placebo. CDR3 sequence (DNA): TGTGCCAGCAGCCTATCCCGGGGGAATTCACCCCTCCACTTT. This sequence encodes CASSLSRGNSPLHF.